Given below is one TCR beta chain in context. No antigen is known for it. This CDR3 has 14 amino acids. Germline V gene lookup returns CDR1 SGHRS and CDR2 YFSETQ. V dropped 1 base and J dropped 2 bases, with 10 bases sitting between them. This table comes from immunoSEQ multiplex PCR, and its TCRdb copy is limited to in-frame clones, with some not included. The table includes about 10,000 clones, 80% detected once. This entry comes from a study of somatic mutations in cytotoxic T cells in rheumatoid arthritis. Study-level background: After diagnosis, patient blood (approximately 30 ml EDTA) was drawn right away, before any treatment was given. Certain T-cell populations stained with V beta antibodies were FACS-sorted to nearly 100% purity, and V beta1+ cells were TCRB-sequenced. Study-wide results and caveats: More than 20% of CD8+ cells belonged to the largest clone in about an eighth of the roughly 65 patients.

Isolating CD4+ and CD8+ cells involved positive magnetic bead selection on an AutoMACS. Their purity was then checked by flow cytometry. Sequencing was carried out using CD8+ T cells sorted from blood. The clonotype was recovered from an adult with rheumatoid arthritis. The V gene is TRBV5-1, the J gene TRBJ2-7; D possibly corresponds to TRBD2 (5 bases). CDR3 bases: TGCGCCAGCAGCTTGAATGGGAGTCCCTACGAGCAGTACTTC. Translation gives CASSLNGSPYEQYF. Based on the CDR3 plus reference TRBV5-1 and TRBJ2-7, the full variable domain is KAGVTQTPRYLIKTRGQQVTLSCSPISGHRSVSWYQQTPGQGLQFLFEYFSETQRNKGNFPGRFSGRQFSNSRSEMNVSTLELGDSALYLCASSLNGSPYEQYFGPGTRLTVT.